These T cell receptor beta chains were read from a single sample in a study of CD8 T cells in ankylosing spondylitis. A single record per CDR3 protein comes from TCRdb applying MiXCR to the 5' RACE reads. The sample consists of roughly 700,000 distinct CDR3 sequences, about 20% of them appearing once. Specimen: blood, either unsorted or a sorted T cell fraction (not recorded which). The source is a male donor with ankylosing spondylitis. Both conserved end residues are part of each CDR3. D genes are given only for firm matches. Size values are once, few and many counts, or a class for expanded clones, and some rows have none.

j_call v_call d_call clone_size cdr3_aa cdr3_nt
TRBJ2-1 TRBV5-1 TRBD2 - CASSLGGTKLGEQFF TGCGCCAGCAGCTTGGGAGGGACTAAACTTGGGGAGCAGTTCTTC
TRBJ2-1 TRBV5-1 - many CASSPAIASLFGGNEQFF TGCGCCAGCAGTCCGGCCATAGCCAGCCTATTCGGGGGTAATGAGCAGTTCTTC
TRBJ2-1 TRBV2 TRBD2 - CASTRTSQSYNEQFF TGTGCCAGCACCCGGACTAGCCAAAGCTACAATGAGCAGTTCTTC
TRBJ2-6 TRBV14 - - CASSSLGDGANVLTF TGTGCCAGCAGCTCCCTCGGGGACGGGGCCAACGTCCTGACTTTC
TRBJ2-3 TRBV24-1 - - CATSDRNTDTQYF TGTGCCACCAGTGATCGGAACACAGATACGCAGTATTTT
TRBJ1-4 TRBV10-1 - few CASSEGGPGEKLFF TGCGCCAGCAGCGAAGGGGGGCCGGGGGAAAAACTGTTTTTT
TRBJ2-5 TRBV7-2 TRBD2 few CASSPGLARGEETQYF TGTGCCAGCAGCCCAGGACTAGCGAGGGGCGAAGAGACCCAGTACTTC
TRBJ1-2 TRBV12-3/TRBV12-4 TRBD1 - CASSFGRTGNYGYTF TGTGCCAGCAGTTTTGGCCGGACAGGCAACTATGGCTACACCTTC
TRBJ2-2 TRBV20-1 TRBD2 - CSTSGSDTGELFF TGCAGTACTAGCGGGAGCGACACCGGGGAGCTGTTTTTT
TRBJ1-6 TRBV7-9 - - CASSLSTGTYNSPLHF TGTGCCAGCAGCTTATCAACTGGGACGTATAATTCACCCCTCCACTTT